This T cell receptor beta chain was identified during a study of early T cells in non-severe SARS-CoV-2 infection. As part of library construction, unique molecular identifiers were attached to individual cDNA molecules. One entry per CDR3 protein results from TCRdb running MiXCR on the 5' RACE reads. The sample has under 85,000 distinct CDR3 sequences; about 13% are singletons. The sample holds a few counts of this clonotype. V dropped 0 bases and J dropped 0; count of bases not matched to a gene: 6. Germline V CDR1 and CDR2: SGDLS, YYNGEE. This CDR3 spans 16 amino acids. The chain is built from TRBV9 and TRBJ2-7; 7 bases fit TRBD1. This TCR was recovered from an adult who was a healthcare worker with PCR-confirmed SARS-CoV-2 infection or an uninfected control (not recorded which). Source material: whole blood. CDR3 DNA: TGTGCCAGCAGCGTAGCGGAAGGGGGCAGCTCCTACGAGCAGTACTTC. It translates to CASSVAEGGSSYEQYF.